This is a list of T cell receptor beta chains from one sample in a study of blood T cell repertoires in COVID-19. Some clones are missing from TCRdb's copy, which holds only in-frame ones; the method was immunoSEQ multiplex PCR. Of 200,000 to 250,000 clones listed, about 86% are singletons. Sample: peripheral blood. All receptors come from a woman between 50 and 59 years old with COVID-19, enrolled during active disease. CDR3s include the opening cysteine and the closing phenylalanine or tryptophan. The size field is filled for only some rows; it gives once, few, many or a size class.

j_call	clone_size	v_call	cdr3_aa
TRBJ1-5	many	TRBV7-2	CASSPREAMQPQHF
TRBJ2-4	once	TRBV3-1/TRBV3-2	CASSQIGIQYF
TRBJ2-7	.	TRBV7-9	CASSSQGGSYEQYF
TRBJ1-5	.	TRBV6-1	CASSGLGTGAFNQPQHF
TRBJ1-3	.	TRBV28	CASSFYSGNTIYF
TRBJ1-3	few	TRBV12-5	CASGTSGSGNTIYF
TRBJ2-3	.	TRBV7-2	CASSPPGGTQYF
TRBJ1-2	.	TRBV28	CASSLPSTGGLSYGYTF
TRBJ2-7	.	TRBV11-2	CASSLGDRGSYEQYF
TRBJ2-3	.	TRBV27	CASSFLQSSTDTQYF
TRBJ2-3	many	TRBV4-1	CASSPPGSDTQYF
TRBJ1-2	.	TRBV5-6	CASSTVDTYYGYTF
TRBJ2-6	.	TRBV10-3	CAISPWGGSGANVLTF
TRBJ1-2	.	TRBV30	CAWERRGRNYGYTF
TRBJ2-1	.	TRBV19	CASSFGGYDEQFF
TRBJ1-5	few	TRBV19	CASTETGGNQPQHF
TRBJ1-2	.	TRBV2	CASSEADSNYGYTF
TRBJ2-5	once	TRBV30	CAWSAGTGEETQYF
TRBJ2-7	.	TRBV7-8	CASSLVGWEQYF
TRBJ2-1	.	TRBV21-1	CASKSGGPNEQFF
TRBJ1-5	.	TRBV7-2	CASSLVTGTGGPQHF
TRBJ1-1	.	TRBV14	CASSQVRGTEAFF
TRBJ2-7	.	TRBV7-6	CASSPQETYEQYF
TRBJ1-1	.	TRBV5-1	CASSLLVQGNTEAFF
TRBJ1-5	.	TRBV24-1	CATSDLSGNQPQHF
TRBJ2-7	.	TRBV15	CATSRAHPSQGSSSYEQYF
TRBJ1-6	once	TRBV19	CASTQGSLGSSPLHF
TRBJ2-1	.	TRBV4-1	CASSPVYSNEQFF
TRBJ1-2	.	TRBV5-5	CASSHGQGNSYTF
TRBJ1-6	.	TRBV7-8	CASSLEGDSPLHF
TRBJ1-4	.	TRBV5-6	CASAEGRGFNEKLFF
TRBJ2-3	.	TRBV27	CASSFFSPGLAGFTDTQYF
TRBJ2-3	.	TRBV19	CASKFLTGDTDTQYF
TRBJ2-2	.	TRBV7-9	CASSSDRAGGELFF
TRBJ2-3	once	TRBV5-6	CASSLTGTDTQYF
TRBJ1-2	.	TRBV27	CASSPQGAGYGYTF
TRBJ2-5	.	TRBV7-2	CASSLGTGGGPETQYF
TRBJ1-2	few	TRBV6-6	CASSRAQVGRNGYTF
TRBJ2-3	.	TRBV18	CASSFGSFSTDTQYF
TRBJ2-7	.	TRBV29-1	CSVGADHEQYF
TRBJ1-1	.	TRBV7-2	CASSLGTGGNAEAFF
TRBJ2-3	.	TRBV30	CAWMGGAVDTQYF
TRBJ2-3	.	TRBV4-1	CASSQESAGRSHTDTQYF
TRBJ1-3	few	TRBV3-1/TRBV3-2	CASSRAGHPFSGNTIYF
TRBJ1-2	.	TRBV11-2	CASSVRTHYGYTF
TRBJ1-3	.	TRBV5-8	CASSPGQVSGNTIYF